The clone carrying this T cell receptor (beta chain) was recorded many times. Its antigen is as yet unknown. The sample belongs to a study of CD8+CD57+ T cells in acquired aplastic anemia. The wider study: CD4+ and CD8+ cells, once sorted, gave DNA averaging about 3 ug. Healthy donors yielded 8.5 million to 13 million CD4+ cell reads on average. Study results and caveats: The study found no significant CD8+ Simpson's diversity difference between patients and controls.

CDR3 size: 11 residues. Germline lookup yields CDR1 DFQATT and CDR2 SNEGSKA (reference sequence). V gave up 6 bases and J gave up 6 bases, with 9 bases separating them. TCR beta VDJ and CDR3 profiles were obtained from a genomic DNA template. TCRdb reprocessed the reads with MiXCR, giving one entry per CDR3 protein. Here the sample spans some 190,000 distinct CDR3 sequences, approximately 52% being singletons. The sequencing sample was made of sorted CD4+, CD8+, or CD8+CD57+ T cells (not recorded which) from PBMCs. The V gene is TRBV20-1, the J gene TRBJ2-4; D unresolved. This receptor was obtained from a human donor in good health, serving as a control. CDR3 DNA sequence: TGCAGTGCCCCCAGAGGAAACATTCAGTACTTC. This encodes CSAPRGNIQYF.